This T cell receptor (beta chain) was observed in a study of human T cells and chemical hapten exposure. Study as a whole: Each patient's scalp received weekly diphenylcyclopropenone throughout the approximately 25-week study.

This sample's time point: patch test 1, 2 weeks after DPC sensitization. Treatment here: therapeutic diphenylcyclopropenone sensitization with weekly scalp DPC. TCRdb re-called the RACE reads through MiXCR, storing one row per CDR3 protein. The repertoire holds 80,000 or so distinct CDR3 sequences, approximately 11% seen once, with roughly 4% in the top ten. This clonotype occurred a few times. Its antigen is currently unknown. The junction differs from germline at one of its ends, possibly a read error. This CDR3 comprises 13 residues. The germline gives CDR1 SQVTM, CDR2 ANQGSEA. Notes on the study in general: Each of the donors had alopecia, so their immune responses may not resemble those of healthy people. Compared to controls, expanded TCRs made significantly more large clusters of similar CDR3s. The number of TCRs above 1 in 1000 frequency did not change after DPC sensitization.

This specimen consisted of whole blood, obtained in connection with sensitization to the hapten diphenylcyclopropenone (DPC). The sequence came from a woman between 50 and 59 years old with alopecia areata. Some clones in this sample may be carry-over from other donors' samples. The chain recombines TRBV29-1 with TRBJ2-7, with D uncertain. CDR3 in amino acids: CSVKDTDSYEQYF. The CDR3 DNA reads TGCAGCGTTAAAGACACAGACTCCTACGAGCAGTACTTC.